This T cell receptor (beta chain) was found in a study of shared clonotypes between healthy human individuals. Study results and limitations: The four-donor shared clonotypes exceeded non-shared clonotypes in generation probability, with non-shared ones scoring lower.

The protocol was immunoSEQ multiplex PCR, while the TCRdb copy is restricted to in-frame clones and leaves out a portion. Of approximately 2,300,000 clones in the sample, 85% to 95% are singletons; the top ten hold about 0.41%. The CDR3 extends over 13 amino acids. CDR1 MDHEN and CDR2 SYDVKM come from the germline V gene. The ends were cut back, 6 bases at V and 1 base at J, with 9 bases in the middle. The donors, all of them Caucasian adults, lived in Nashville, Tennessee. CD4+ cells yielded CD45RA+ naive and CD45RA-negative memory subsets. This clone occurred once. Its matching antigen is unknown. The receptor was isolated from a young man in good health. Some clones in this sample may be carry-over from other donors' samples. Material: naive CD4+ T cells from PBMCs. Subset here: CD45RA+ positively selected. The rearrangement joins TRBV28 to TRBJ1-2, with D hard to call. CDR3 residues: CASRASLNYGYTF. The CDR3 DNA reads TGTGCCAGCAGGGCAAGTCTTAACTATGGCTACACCTTC.